The source of this T cell receptor (beta chain) is a study of T-cell memory formation after mild COVID-19. Barcoded TCR alpha and TCR beta cDNA libraries with UMIs came from 5'RACE using constant-segment primers. TCRdb itself ran the 5' RACE reads through MiXCR, one entry per CDR3 protein. Found here are approximately 340,000 distinct CDR3 sequences, 13% of them singletons; the top ten hold about a fifth. The CDR3 spans 15 residues. V lost 4 bases to trimming and J lost 5 bases; unmatched junction nucleotides: 8. Germline V gives CDR1 SGHRS, CDR2 YFSETQ. Findings and caveats of the study: There was a balanced CD4/CD8 profile in clones contracting day 15 to 85, and later expanders leaned CD4+.

Turning to this clonotype: Its antigen is unidentified.

The sample consisted of PBMCs or a T cell subset sorted from them (not recorded which). The TCR was taken from a man younger than 30 who had mild COVID-19 (a few samples of this study predate the infection). Cell type and time point are not known. This sequence joins TRBV5-1 and TRBJ1-1; the match to TRBD1 covers 10 bases. The CDR3 sequence: CASSGGDRGKTEAFF. The CDR3 DNA sequence: TGCGCCAGCAGCGGGGGGGACAGGGGTAAAACTGAAGCTTTCTTT.